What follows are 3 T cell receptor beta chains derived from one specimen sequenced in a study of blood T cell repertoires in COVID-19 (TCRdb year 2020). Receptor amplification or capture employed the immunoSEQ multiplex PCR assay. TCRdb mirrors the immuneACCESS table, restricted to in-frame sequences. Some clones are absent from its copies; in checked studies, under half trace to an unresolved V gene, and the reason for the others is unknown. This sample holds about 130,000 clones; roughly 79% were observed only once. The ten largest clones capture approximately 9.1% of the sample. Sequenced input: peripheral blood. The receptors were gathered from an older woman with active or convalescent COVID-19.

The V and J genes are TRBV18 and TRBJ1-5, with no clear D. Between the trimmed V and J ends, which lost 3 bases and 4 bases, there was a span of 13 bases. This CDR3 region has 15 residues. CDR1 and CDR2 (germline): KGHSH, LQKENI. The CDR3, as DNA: TGTGCCAGCTCACCCCTCGGAGGTCCGAATCAGCCCCAGCATTTT. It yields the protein CASSPLGGPNQPQHF.

This chain's CDR3 is CASSATSGRGVDTQYF. The CDR3 bases are TGTGCCAGCAGCGCGACCTCAGGGCGGGGGGTCGATACGCAGTATTTT. The V call is TRBV11-2, the J call TRBJ2-3; 8 positions match TRBD2. The length of the CDR3 is 16 residues. The J segment lost 6 bases and the V segment lost 5 bases, leaving 13 bases of the junction unmatched. Germline V gives CDR1 SGHAT, CDR2 FQNNGV.

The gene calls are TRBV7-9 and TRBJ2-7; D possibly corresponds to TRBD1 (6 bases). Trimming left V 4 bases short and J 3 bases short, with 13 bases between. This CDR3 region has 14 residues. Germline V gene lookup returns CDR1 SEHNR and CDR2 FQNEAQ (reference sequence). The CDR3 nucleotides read TGTGCCAGCAGCTCACGGACAGTGTTCTACGAGCAGTACTTC. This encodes CASSSRTVFYEQYF.